The entry below describes one TCR beta chain. Using RNA template, CDR3s of TCR alpha and beta were amplified with iRepertoire arm-PCR. From the multiplex PCR reads, TCRdb called clonotypes with MiXCR, one entry per CDR3 protein. This repertoire shows around 140,000 distinct CDR3 sequences, 39% found once; its top ten account for around 20%. These data belong to a study of glioma-infiltrating T cells. V shed 0 bases, J shed 5 bases, and the junction held 1 base outside the gene matches. Per germline, CDR1 KGHSH and CDR2 LQKENI. CDR3 length: 14 residues. Sequenced input: glioma tissue, nonneoplastic brain tissue, or PBMCs (not recorded which). The V gene is TRBV18, the J gene TRBJ2-1; 7 bases match TRBD1. The source of this sequence is a human donor with low-grade glioma or glioblastoma, undergoing nonglioma brain surgery, or in good health (not recorded which). CDR3: CASSPPGTDNEQFF. Here the CDR3 DNA reads TGTGCCAGCTCACCACCAGGGACAGACAATGAGCAGTTCTTC.